This TCR beta chain was recorded in a study of CD8 T cells in ankylosing spondylitis. This clonotype was picked up a small number of times. Its matching antigen is unknown. V lost 8 bases and J 4 bases, leaving 13 bases between the germline ends. This CDR3 is 13 amino acids long. Germline CDR1 and CDR2: LGHDT and YNNKEL (reference sequence). General study findings and limits: Past studies reported some motif variants in reactive arthritis synovial fluid and blood. Blood from ankylosing spondylitis patients appeared to carry a characteristic eight-variant TCR beta motif.

Molecular-barcoded quantitative 5'-RACE produced these TCR beta libraries. TCRdb reprocessed the 5' RACE reads with MiXCR, giving one entry per CDR3 protein. This table has hundreds of thousands of distinct CDR3 sequences, around 26% appearing once. The rearrangement uses TRBV3-1 and TRBJ2-3, with a possible D match to TRBD1 (5 bases). Source material: blood, either unsorted or a sorted T cell fraction (not recorded which). The TCR comes from a male donor with ankylosing spondylitis. The CDR3 bases are TGTGCCAGCCTCGGCAGGGCGGCAGATACGCAGTATTTT. Protein sequence: CASLGRAADTQYF.